This T cell receptor beta chain was captured in a study of cytomegalovirus exposure and HLA in healthy donors. Across the whole study: Among some 400 genotyped donors, roughly 80% fell in the Caucasian-associated ancestry cluster.

Each donor was healthy, and each was a bone marrow donor. Each donor was nominally healthy when sampled (though unrecorded immune exposures were likely). In the PCR, 60 Vbeta and 13 Jbeta primers were used. Only in-frame clones appear in the TCRdb table, and some are missing; sequencing was by immunoSEQ multiplex PCR. The sample shows roughly 180,000 clones, approximately 78% of them seen only once. Overall study results and limits: Upon later analysis, TCR association rates were observed to vary by HLA locus, being highest for DRB1 and lowest for HLA-C.

About this clone: Its target is unknown.

CDR1 and CDR2 from the germline V gene are SEHNR and FQNEAQ (reference sequence). The CDR3 totals 11 residues. Trimming removed 6 bases at V and 10 bases at J, with 10 bases between. V usage is TRBV7-9 and J usage is TRBJ2-1; perhaps TRBD1 as D (5 bases). This TCR derives from a woman aged 45-65 years in good health and CMV-seropositive. The sequenced material came from PBMCs. In nucleotides, the CDR3 is TGTGCCAGCAGTTTTCGACAGGAGCAGTTCTTC. This codes for CASSFRQEQFF.